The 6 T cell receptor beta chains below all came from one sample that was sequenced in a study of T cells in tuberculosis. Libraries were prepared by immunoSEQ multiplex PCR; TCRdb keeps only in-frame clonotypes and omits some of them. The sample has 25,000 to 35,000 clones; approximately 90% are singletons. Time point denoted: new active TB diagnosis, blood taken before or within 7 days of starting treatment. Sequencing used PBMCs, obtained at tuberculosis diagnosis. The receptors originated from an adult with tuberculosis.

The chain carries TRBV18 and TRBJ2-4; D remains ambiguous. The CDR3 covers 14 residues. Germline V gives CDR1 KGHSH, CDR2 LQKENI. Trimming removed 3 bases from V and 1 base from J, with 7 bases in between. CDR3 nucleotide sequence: TGTGCCAGCTCACCTCAGGATGCCAAAAACATTCAGTACTTC. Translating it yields CASSPQDAKNIQYF.

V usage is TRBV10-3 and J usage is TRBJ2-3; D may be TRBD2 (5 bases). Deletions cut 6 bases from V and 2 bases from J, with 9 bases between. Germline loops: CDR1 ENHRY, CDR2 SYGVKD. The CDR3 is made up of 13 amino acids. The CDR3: CAIRARDTDTQYF. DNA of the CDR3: TGTGCCATCAGGGCTCGGGACACAGATACGCAGTATTTT.

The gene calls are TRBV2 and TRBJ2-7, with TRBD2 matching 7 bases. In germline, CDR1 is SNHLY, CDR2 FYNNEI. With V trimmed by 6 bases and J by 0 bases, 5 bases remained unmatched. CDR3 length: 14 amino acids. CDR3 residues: CASRTGTISYEQYF. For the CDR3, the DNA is TGTGCCAGCAGAACCGGGACTATCTCCTACGAGCAGTACTTC.

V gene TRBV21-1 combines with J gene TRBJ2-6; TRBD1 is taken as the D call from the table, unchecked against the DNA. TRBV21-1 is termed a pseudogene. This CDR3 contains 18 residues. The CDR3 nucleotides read TGTGCCAGCAGCAAACTTTCACAGGGGAGCTCTGGGGCCAACGTCCTGACTTTC. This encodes CASSKLSQGSSGANVLTF.

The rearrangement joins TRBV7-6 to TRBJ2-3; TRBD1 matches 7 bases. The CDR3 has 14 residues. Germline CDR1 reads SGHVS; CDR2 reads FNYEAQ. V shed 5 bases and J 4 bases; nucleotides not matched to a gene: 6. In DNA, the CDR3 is TGTGCCAGCAGCAAGACAGGGATCCCAGATACGCAGTATTTT. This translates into CASSKTGIPDTQYF.

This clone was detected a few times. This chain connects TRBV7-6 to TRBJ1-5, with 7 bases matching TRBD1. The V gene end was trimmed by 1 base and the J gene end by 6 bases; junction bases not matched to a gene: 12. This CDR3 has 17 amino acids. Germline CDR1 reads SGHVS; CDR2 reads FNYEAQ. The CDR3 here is CASSLGQGGVFSQPQHF. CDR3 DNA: TGTGCCAGCAGCTTAGGACAGGGCGGAGTTTTCAGTCAGCCCCAGCATTTT.